Shown below are 22 T cell receptor beta chains from a single sample sequenced in a study of T cell responses to AZD1222 COVID-19 vaccine. The data were produced by immunoSEQ multiplex PCR, yet TCRdb's version contains in-frame clones alone and is incomplete. The data show some 200,000 clones, approximately 94% seen once. The source material was peripheral blood, sampled on day 0 of MenACWY control vaccination. These receptors originate from an adult in good health.

The DNA for the CDR3 is TGTGCCTGGAGTGTAGTGGGGGCTAACTATGGCTACACCTTC. Its protein product is CAWSVVGANYGYTF. This chain connects TRBV30 to TRBJ1-2; TRBD1 might be the D (5 bases). Trimming removed 0 bases at V and 0 bases at J, with 8 bases between. This CDR3 has 14 residues. CDR1 GTSNPN and CDR2 SVGIG come from the germline V gene (reference sequence).

The V gene is TRBV5-1, the J gene TRBJ2-2; D perhaps matches TRBD1 (5 bases). Per germline, CDR1 SGHRS and CDR2 YFSETQ. V was trimmed by 4 bases and J by 2 bases, leaving 9 bases between them. This CDR3 is 14 amino acids long. The CDR3 region is CASSPQGNTGELFF. The DNA for the CDR3 is TGCGCCAGCAGCCCCCAGGGCAACACCGGGGAGCTGTTTTTT.

This clone was picked up a small number of times. V gene TRBV19 combines with J gene TRBJ1-6; D remains ambiguous. The CDR3 is 15 amino acids. In germline, CDR1 is LNHDA, CDR2 SQIVND (reference sequence). Trimming took off 5 bases at V and 3 bases at J, with 11 bases between the two ends. The CDR3 loop reads CASSAALVYNSPLHF. DNA of the CDR3: TGTGCCAGTAGTGCAGCTCTGGTCTATAATTCACCCCTCCACTTT.

The chain employs TRBV7-9 and TRBJ1-6; D gene uncertain. V was trimmed by 1 base and J by 7 bases, leaving 11 bases between them. Germline CDR1 and CDR2: SEHNR and FQNEAQ (reference sequence). The CDR3 totals 15 residues. CDR3 in amino acids: CASSLGGAPNSPLHF. The CDR3 nucleotides read TGTGCCAGCAGCTTAGGCGGAGCCCCCAATTCACCCCTCCACTTT.

The chain links TRBV30 to TRBJ1-3, with D possibly matching TRBD1 (5 bases). Looked up from germline, CDR1 is GTSNPN and CDR2 is SVGIG (reference sequence). The CDR3 spans 15 residues. V was shortened by 0 bases and J by 0 bases, with 9 bases between the two germline ends. CDR3 sequence: CAWSVRGTSGNTIYF. Written as DNA, the CDR3 is TGTGCCTGGAGTGTACGGGGGACCTCTGGAAACACCATATATTTT.

This chain links TRBV28 with TRBJ1-3; D not certain. The CDR3 loop spans 13 amino acids. Trimming stripped 3 bases from V and 2 bases from J, with 5 bases between. Germline CDR1 is MDHEN and CDR2 is SYDVKM. CDR3 DNA sequence: TGTGCCAGCAGTTTGATGGCTGGAAACACCATATATTTT. It translates to CASSLMAGNTIYF.

This clone came up once. J is TRBJ1-4 and V is TRBV3-1 (or the pseudogene TRBV3-2); D remains unclear. Trimming cost V 4 bases and J 7 bases, with 7 bases left between them. The CDR3 covers 12 residues. The germline V gene has CDR1 LGHDT and CDR2 YNNKEL (reference sequence). The CDR3 sequence: CASSPYGEKLFF. CDR3 DNA: TGTGCCAGCAGCCCATACGGTGAAAAACTGTTTTTT.

The J gene is TRBJ2-7, the V gene TRBV19, with 7 bases identical to TRBD1. V gave up 3 bases and J gave up 2 bases; unmatched junction bases: 1. The CDR3 runs 13 residues. Germline CDR1 LNHDA, CDR2 SQIVND (reference sequence). The CDR3 nucleotides read TGTGCCAGTAGTATCGGGACAGCCTACGAGCAGTACTTC. Its translation is CASSIGTAYEQYF.

J is TRBJ2-5 and V is TRBV7-6, with 7 bases aligning to TRBD2. After removal of 0 bases from V and 5 bases from J, the junction contained 9 bases not matched to a gene. This CDR3 has 16 amino acids. Germline CDR1 and CDR2: SGHVS and FNYEAQ. The CDR3 DNA reads as TGTGCCAGCAGCTTAGCCTCGGGGGGATTTAGGGAGACCCAGTACTTC. This encodes CASSLASGGFRETQYF.

The genes are TRBV4-1 and TRBJ2-5, with 7 bases identical to TRBD1. The CDR3 consists of 14 residues. V trimming: 3 bases; J trimming: 1 base; junction bases outside the gene matches: 2. The germline V gene encodes CDR1 MGHRA and CDR2 YSYEKL. CDR3 in amino acids: CASSQGTVQETQYF. The CDR3, as DNA: TGCGCCAGCAGCCAGGGGACAGTCCAAGAGACCCAGTACTTC.

This chain joins TRBV5-4 and TRBJ2-6; perhaps TRBD2 as D (6 bases). Trimming pared 0 bases from V and 1 base from J, leaving 8 bases between. Germline V CDR1 and CDR2: SGHNT, YYREEE (reference sequence). The CDR3 spans 16 residues. CDR3 DNA: TGTGCCAGCAGCTTGGACGGGGGATCTGGGGCCAACGTCCTGACTTTC. Translation: CASSLDGGSGANVLTF.

The rearrangement uses TRBV6-2 or TRBV6-3 and TRBJ2-7; tentative D call: TRBD1 (5 bases). The germline V gene encodes CDR1 MNHEY and CDR2 SVGEGT. The V gene lost 0 bases and the J gene lost 0 bases, with 12 bases spanning the gap. The CDR3 runs 16 residues. CDR3: CASSYSRQGSSYEQYF. CDR3 sequence (DNA): TGTGCCAGCAGTTACTCTCGGCAGGGTAGCTCCTACGAGCAGTACTTC.

The CDR3 region has the DNA TGCGCCAGCAGCCCGAGCGGGCCCCCGGGCAATGAGCAGTTCTTC. It codes for CASSPSGPPGNEQFF. The chain has TRBV4-3 and TRBJ2-1; maybe TRBD2 (6 bases). In germline, CDR1 is LGHNA, CDR2 YSLEER. The ends were cut back, 4 bases at V and 6 bases at J, with 16 bases in the middle. The CDR3 runs 15 residues.

In DNA, the CDR3 is TGTGCCAGCAGCCAAGCTCGCCGGTCGACAGGGGATCCCTACAATGAGCAGTTCTTC. It codes for CASSQARRSTGDPYNEQFF. V is TRBV4-2 and J is TRBJ2-1; 8 bases fit TRBD1. The germline V gene has CDR1 LGHNA and CDR2 YNFKEQ. CDR3 length: 19 amino acids. V was clipped by 1 base and J by 2 bases; unmatched bases: 13.

The rearrangement uses TRBV5-1 and TRBJ2-7; unclear D gene. This CDR3 contains 16 residues. V shed 4 bases and J shed 0 bases, with 17 bases lying between them. Germline CDR1 reads SGHRS; CDR2 reads YFSETQ. The CDR3: CASSIGKGLSSYEQYF. CDR3 in DNA: TGCGCCAGCAGCATTGGAAAGGGTCTAAGCTCCTACGAGCAGTACTTC.

This clone was found a few times. The rearrangement links TRBV11-1 to TRBJ1-1; 7 bases map to TRBD1. J lost 6 bases, V lost 3 bases, and 10 bases had no gene match. This CDR3 has 15 amino acids. Looked up from germline, CDR1 is SGHAT and CDR2 is FQDESV (reference sequence). The CDR3 here is CASSFRYRGAAEAFF. For the CDR3, the DNA is TGTGCCAGCAGCTTTCGCTACAGGGGAGCCGCTGAAGCTTTCTTT.

The V gene is TRBV30, the J gene TRBJ1-5; D is unclear. V was cut by 2 bases and J by 1 base, with 6 bases left in between. Germline V CDR1 and CDR2: GTSNPN, SVGIG (reference sequence). CDR3 length: 13 residues. CDR3 sequence reads: CAWSTRSNQPQHF. In DNA, the CDR3 is TGTGCCTGGAGTACACGGAGCAATCAGCCCCAGCATTTT.

This chain uses TRBV12-3 or TRBV12-4 with TRBJ2-3, with unresolved D. The CDR3 is 11 amino acids. The germline V and J ends were trimmed by 7 bases and 3 bases, with 5 bases remaining between them. This chain's CDR3 is CASKFTDTQYF. The CDR3 coding sequence is TGTGCCAGCAAGTTTACAGATACGCAGTATTTT.

The chain couples TRBV2 to TRBJ1-2; no reliable D call. With 8 bases removed from V and 2 bases from J, the gap between germline ends came to 9 bases. Germline V gene data show CDR1 as SNHLY and CDR2 as FYNNEI. This CDR3 is 12 amino acids long. CDR3 nucleotides: TGTGCCAGCTCCCCAGAAAACTATGGCTACACCTTC. This gives the protein CASSPENYGYTF.

Regarding this clone: Other DNA sequences within the sample encode an identical CDR3. The CDR3 DNA is TGTGCCAGCAGTTACAAAGGGGAAAAACTGTTTTTT. Its protein is CASSYKGEKLFF. The rearrangement uses TRBV6-5 and TRBJ1-4; D not resolved. The length of the CDR3 is 12 residues. Germline lookup yields CDR1 MNHEY and CDR2 SVGAGI. V was cut by 2 bases and J by 8 bases, with 6 bases left in between.

The chain links TRBV6-2 or TRBV6-3 to TRBJ1-5; D gene ambiguous. Trimming stripped 5 bases from V and 0 bases from J, with 11 bases between. This CDR3 contains 15 residues. The V gene's germline CDR1 is MNHEY and CDR2 SVGEGT. The CDR3 is CASSRTADSNQPQHF. CDR3 in DNA: TGTGCCAGCAGTAGGACGGCCGATAGCAATCAGCCCCAGCATTTT.

The CDR3 region is CASRTGLETQYF. As DNA, the CDR3 is TGTGCCAGCAGGACAGGGCTAGAGACCCAGTACTTC. This chain uses TRBV27 with TRBJ2-5; 7 bases match TRBD1. Germline V lookup: CDR1 MNHEY, CDR2 SMNVEV (reference sequence). The CDR3 extends over 12 amino acids. V gave up 6 bases and J gave up 4 bases; unmatched junction bases: 2.